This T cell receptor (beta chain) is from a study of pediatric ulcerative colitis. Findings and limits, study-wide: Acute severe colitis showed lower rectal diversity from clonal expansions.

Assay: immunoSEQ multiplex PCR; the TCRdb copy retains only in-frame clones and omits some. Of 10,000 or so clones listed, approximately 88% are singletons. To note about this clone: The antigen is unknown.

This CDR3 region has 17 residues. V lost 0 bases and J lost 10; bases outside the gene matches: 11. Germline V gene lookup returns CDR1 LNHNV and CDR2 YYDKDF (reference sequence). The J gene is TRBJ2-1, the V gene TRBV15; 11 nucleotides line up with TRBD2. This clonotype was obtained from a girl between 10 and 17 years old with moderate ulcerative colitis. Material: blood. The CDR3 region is CATSRDLDTSGRREQFF. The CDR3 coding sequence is TGTGCCACCAGCAGAGATCTAGATACTAGCGGGAGACGAGAGCAGTTCTTC.